The 7 T cell receptor beta chains below all came from one sample that was sequenced in a study of PD-L1 blockade in urothelial cancer. Repertoires were generated with immunoSEQ multiplex PCR, while TCRdb's copy carries only in-frame clones and drops some. Among under 95,000 clones, 84% were seen once, and the ten largest hold 2% to 2.5%. Indicated time point: pretreatment peripheral blood. The sequences come from PBMCs, collected around atezolizumab (anti-PD-L1) treatment. These TCRs come from a man in his fifties or sixties with urothelial cancer.

The chain joins TRBV10-3 to TRBJ2-1; the match to TRBD2 covers 7 bases. Per the germline V gene, CDR1 is ENHRY and CDR2 is SYGVKD. With V trimmed by 8 bases and J by 7 bases, 11 bases remained unmatched. The CDR3 loop spans 14 amino acids. This chain's CDR3 is CAISGGSGDNEQFF. CDR3 DNA: TGTGCCATCTCCGGCGGGAGTGGTGATAATGAGCAGTTCTTC.

The chain combines TRBV6-5 with TRBJ1-2, with D maybe TRBD1 (5 bases). Trimming stripped 0 bases from V and 2 bases from J, with 10 bases between. This CDR3 has 15 amino acids. Per the germline V gene, CDR1 is MNHEY and CDR2 is SVGAGI. CDR3 sequence: CASSYSRQGNYGYTF. As DNA, the CDR3 is TGTGCCAGCAGTTACTCGCGTCAGGGAAACTATGGCTACACCTTC.

V gene TRBV29-1 combines with J gene TRBJ2-2, with 7 positions matching TRBD2. The CDR3 has 11 residues. Per germline, CDR1 SQVTM and CDR2 ANQGSEA. V gave up 7 bases and J gave up 5 bases; unmatched junction bases: 1. The CDR3 DNA is TGCAGCGGGGGAGGGACCGGGGAGCTGTTTTTT. This encodes CSGGGTGELFF.

This chain joins TRBV15 and TRBJ1-1; possible D gene TRBD1, 5 bases. The length of the CDR3 is 14 residues. V was clipped by 1 base and J by 1 base, with 7 bases between them. Germline CDR1 LNHNV, CDR2 YYDKDF (reference sequence). The chain's CDR3 is CATSRAGGNTEAFF. The CDR3 region has the DNA TGTGCCACCAGCAGAGCGGGGGGGAACACTGAAGCTTTCTTT.

The rearrangement links TRBV18 to TRBJ1-1; 7 bases are a match to TRBD1. Germline CDR1 reads KGHSH; CDR2 reads LQKENI. CDR3 size: 14 residues. J gave up 3 bases and V 7 bases, and 8 bases lay outside the gene matches. Here the CDR3 DNA reads TGTGCCAGCTTTAACGACAGGGCTGACACTGAAGCTTTCTTT. Protein product: CASFNDRADTEAFF.

The chain has TRBV27 and TRBJ2-7; 7 nucleotides line up with TRBD1. Germline CDR1 and CDR2: MNHEY and SMNVEV (reference sequence). CDR3 size: 13 residues. Losses at the gene ends were 6 bases for V and 1 base for J; bases not matched to a gene: 3. This chain's CDR3 is CASSWGQSYEQYF. DNA for the CDR3: TGTGCCAGCAGCTGGGGACAGTCCTACGAGCAGTACTTC.

V usage is TRBV5-1 and J usage is TRBJ2-5; TRBD2 agrees at 12 bases. The CDR3 runs 15 residues. Germline loops: CDR1 SGHRS, CDR2 YFSETQ. V was pared by 2 bases and J by 5 bases, with 4 bases of the junction left unmatched. CDR3 sequence reads: CASSFLAGGPETQYF. CDR3 sequence (DNA): TGCGCCAGCAGCTTTCTAGCGGGAGGGCCGGAGACCCAGTACTTC.